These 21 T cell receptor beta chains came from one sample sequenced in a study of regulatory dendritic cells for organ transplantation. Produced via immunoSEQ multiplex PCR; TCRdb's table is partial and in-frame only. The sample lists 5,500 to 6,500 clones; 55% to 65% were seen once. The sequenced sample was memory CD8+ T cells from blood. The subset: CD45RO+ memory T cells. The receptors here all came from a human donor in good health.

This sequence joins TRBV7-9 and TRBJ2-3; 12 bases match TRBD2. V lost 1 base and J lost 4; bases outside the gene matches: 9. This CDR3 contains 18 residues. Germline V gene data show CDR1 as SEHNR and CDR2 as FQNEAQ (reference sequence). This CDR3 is CASSLVPSGGASADTQYF. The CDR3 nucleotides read TGTGCCAGCAGCTTAGTGCCTAGCGGGGGGGCCTCAGCAGATACGCAGTATTTT.

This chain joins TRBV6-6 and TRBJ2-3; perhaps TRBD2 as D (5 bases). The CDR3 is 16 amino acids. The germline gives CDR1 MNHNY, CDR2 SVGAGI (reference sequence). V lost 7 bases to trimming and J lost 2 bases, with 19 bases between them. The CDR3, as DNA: TGTGCCAGCACCCTAGGACCGGGAACGATCACAGATACGCAGTATTTT. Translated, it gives CASTLGPGTITDTQYF.

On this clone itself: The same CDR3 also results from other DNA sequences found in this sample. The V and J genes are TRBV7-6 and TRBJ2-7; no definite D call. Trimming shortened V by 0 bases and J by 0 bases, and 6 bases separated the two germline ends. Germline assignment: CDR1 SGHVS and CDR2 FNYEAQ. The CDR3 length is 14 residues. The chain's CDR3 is CASSLAADSYEQYF. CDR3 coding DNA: TGTGCCAGCAGCTTAGCAGCTGACTCCTACGAGCAGTACTTC.

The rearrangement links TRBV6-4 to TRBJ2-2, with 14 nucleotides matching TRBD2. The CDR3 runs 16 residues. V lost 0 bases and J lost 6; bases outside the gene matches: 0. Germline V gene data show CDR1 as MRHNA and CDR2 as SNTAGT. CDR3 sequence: CASSDSTSGGAGELFF. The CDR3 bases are TGTGCCAGCAGTGACTCGACTAGCGGGGGGGCCGGGGAGCTGTTTTTT.

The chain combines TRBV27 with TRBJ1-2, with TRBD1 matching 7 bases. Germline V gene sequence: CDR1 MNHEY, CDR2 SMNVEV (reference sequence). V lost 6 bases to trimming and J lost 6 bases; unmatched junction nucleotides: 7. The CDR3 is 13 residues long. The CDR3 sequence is CASSHGQANGYTF. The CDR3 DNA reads TGTGCCAGCAGCCATGGACAGGCAAATGGCTACACCTTC.

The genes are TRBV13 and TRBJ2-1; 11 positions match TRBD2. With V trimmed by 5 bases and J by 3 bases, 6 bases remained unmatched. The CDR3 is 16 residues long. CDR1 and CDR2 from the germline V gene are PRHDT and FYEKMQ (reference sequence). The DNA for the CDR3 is TGTGCCAGCAGCAACCCTACTAGCGGGGGCTACAATGAGCAGTTCTTC. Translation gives CASSNPTSGGYNEQFF.

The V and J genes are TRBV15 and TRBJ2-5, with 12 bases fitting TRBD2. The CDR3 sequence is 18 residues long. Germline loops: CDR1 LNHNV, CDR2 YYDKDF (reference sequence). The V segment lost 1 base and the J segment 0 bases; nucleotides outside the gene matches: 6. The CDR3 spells CATSRGTSGEDYQETQYF. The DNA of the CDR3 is TGTGCCACCAGCAGAGGGACTAGCGGGGAAGATTACCAAGAGACCCAGTACTTC.

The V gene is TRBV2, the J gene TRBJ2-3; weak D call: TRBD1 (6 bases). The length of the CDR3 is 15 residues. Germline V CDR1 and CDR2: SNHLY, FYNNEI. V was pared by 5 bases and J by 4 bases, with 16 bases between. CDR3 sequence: CASSFRDTSPDTQYF. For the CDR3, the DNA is TGTGCCAGCAGTTTCCGGGACACCTCACCAGATACGCAGTATTTT.

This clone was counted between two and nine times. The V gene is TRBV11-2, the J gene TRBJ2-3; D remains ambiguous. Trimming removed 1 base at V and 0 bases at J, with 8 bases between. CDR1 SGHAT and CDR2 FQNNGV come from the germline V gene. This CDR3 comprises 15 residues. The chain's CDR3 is CASSLVLASTDTQYF. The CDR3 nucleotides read TGTGCCAGCAGCTTAGTTTTAGCCAGCACAGATACGCAGTATTTT. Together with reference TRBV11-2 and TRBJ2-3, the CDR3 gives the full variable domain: EAGVAQSPRYKIIEKRQSVAFWCNPISGHATLYWYQQILGQGPKLLIQFQNNGVVDDSQLPKDRFSAERLKGVDSTLKIQPAKLEDSAVYLCASSLVLASTDTQYFGPGTRLTVL.

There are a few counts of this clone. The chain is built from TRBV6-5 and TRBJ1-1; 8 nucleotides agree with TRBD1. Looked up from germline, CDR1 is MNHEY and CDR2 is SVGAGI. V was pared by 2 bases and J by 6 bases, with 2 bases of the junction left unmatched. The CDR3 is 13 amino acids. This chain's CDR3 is CASSYTTGAEAFF. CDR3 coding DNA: TGTGCCAGCAGTTACACGACAGGGGCTGAAGCTTTCTTT.

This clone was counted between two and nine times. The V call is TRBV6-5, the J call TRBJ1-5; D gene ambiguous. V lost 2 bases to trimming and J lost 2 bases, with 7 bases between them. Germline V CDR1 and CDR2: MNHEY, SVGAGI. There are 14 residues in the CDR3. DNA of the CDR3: TGTGCCAGCAGTTACGGTCGGGGCAATCAGCCCCAGCATTTT. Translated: CASSYGRGNQPQHF.

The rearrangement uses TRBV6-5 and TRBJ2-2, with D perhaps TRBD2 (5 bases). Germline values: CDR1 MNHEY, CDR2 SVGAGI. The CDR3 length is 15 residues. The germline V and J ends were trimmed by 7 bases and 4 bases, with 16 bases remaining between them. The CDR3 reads CASTILEGSTGELFF. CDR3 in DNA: TGTGCCAGCACCATACTCGAGGGAAGCACCGGGGAGCTGTTTTTT.

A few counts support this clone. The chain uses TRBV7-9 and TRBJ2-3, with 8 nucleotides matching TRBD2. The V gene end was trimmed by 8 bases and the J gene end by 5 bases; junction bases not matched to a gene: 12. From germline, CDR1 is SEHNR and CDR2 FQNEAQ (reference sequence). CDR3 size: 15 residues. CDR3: CASRLGGGPQDTQYF. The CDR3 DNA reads TGTGCCAGCCGTCTGGGCGGGGGGCCTCAAGATACGCAGTATTTT.

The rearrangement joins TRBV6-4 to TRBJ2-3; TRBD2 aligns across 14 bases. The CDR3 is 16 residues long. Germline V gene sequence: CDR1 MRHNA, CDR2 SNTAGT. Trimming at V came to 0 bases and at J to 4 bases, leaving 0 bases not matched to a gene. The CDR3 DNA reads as TGTGCCAGCAGTGACTCGACTAGCGGGGGGGCAGATACGCAGTATTTT. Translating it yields CASSDSTSGGADTQYF.

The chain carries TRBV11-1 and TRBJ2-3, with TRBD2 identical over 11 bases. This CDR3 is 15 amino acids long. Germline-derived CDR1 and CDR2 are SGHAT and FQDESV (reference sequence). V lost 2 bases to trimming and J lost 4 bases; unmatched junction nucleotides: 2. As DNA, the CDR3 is TGTGCCAGCAGCTTATTTAGCGGGGGGGCAGATACGCAGTATTTT. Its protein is CASSLFSGGADTQYF.

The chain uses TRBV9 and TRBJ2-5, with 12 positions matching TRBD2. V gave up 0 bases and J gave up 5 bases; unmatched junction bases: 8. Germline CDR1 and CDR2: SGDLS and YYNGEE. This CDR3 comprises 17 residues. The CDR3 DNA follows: TGTGCCAGCAGCGTAGGGCTAGCGGGGGGGCCGGGGGAGACCCAGTACTTC. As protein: CASSVGLAGGPGETQYF.

The CDR3 DNA sequence: TGTGCCAGCAGTTGGACTAGCGGATTGATAGAGACCCAGTACTTC. Translated, it gives CASSWTSGLIETQYF. The V and J genes are TRBV6-6 and TRBJ2-5, with 10 bases matching TRBD2. CDR3 length: 15 residues. V lost 4 bases, J lost 4 bases, and 6 bases stayed unmatched. Germline-derived CDR1 and CDR2 are MNHNY and SVGAGI (reference sequence).

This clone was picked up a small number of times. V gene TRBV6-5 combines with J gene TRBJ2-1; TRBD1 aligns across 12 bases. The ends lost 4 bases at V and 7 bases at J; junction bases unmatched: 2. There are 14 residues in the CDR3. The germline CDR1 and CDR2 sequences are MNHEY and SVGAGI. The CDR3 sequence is CASSSGQGANEQFF. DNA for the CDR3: TGTGCCAGCAGTTCGGGACAGGGGGCGAATGAGCAGTTCTTC.

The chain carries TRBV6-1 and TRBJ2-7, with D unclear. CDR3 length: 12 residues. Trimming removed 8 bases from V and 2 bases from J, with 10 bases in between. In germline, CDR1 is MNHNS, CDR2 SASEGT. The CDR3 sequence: CASSDGPYEQYF. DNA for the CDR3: TGTGCCAGCTCCGATGGGCCCTACGAGCAGTACTTC.

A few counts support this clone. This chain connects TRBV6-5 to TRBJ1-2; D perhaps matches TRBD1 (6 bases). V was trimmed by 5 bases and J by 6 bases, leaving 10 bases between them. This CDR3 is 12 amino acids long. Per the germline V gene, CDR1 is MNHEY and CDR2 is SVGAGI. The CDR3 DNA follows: TGTGCCAGCAGTACAGGGACGGATGGCTACACCTTC. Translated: CASSTGTDGYTF.

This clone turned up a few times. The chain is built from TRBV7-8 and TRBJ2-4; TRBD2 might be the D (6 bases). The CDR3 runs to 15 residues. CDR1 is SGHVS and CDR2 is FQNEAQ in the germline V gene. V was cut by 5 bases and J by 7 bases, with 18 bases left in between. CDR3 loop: CASSLDREGGNIQYF. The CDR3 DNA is TGTGCCAGCAGCCTCGACAGAGAAGGAGGGAACATTCAGTACTTC.